This TCR beta chain is drawn from a study of blood T cell repertoires in COVID-19. Data came from immunoSEQ multiplex PCR; TCRdb stores just in-frame clones and leaves some out. The data hold about 210,000 clones, with around 85% observed a single time. Germline lookup yields CDR1 LNHDA and CDR2 SQIVND (reference sequence). This CDR3 comprises 16 residues. V gave up 0 bases and J gave up 2 bases; unmatched junction bases: 6. Followed longitudinally, the Seattle patients had been enrolled during active infection. The material sequenced was peripheral blood. The sequence came from a woman between 70 and 85 years old with COVID-19, enrolled during active disease. The rearrangement joins TRBV19 to TRBJ1-2; TRBD1 matches at 7 bases. CDR3 sequence reads: CASSIEWRGGNYGYTF. CDR3 nucleotide sequence: TGTGCCAGTAGTATAGAGTGGCGAGGGGGCAACTATGGCTACACCTTC.